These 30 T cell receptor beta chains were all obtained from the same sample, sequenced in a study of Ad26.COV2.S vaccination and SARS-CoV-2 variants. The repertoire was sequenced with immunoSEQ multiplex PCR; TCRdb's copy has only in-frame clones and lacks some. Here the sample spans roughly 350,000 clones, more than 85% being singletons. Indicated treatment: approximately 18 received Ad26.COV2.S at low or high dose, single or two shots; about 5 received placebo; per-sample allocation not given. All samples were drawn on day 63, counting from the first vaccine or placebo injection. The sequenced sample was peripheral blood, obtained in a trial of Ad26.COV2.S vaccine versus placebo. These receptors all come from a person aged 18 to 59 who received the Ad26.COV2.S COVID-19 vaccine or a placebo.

The CDR3 is CASSTKQGGTDTQYF. DNA for the CDR3: TGTGCCAGCTCAACCAAACAGGGAGGAACAGATACGCAGTATTTT. V usage is TRBV18 and J usage is TRBJ2-3; D tentatively reads TRBD1 or TRBD2 (6 bases each). This CDR3 contains 15 residues. CDR1 and CDR2 (germline): KGHSH, LQKENI. Deletions cut 5 bases from V and 3 bases from J, with 15 bases between. Full variable domain (outside the CDR3, taken from reference TRBV18 and TRBJ2-3): NAGVMQNPRHLVRRRGQEARLRCSPMKGHSHVYWYRQLPEEGLKFMVYLQKENIIDESGMPKERFSAEFPKEGPSILRIQQVVRGDSAAYFCASSTKQGGTDTQYFGPGTRLTVL.

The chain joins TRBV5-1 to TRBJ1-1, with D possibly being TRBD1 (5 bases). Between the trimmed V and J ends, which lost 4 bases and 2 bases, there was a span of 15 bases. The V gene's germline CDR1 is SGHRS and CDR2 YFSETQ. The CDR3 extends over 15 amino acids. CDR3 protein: CASSPTGDPNTEAFF. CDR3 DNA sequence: TGCGCCAGCAGCCCAACTGGGGACCCAAACACTGAAGCTTTCTTT.

As DNA, the CDR3 is TGTGCCAGCAGCCCCCGGGAGATATCTAACTATGGCTACACCTTC. As protein: CASSPREISNYGYTF. The V and J genes are TRBV7-2 and TRBJ1-2; D is ambiguous. With 5 bases removed from V and 0 bases from J, the gap between germline ends came to 13 bases. Germline-derived CDR1 and CDR2 are SGHTA and FQGNSA. This CDR3 contains 15 residues. Complete variable domain (other parts from reference TRBV7-2 and TRBJ1-2): GAGVSQSPSNKVTEKGKDVELRCDPISGHTALYWYRQSLGQGLEFLIYFQGNSAPDKSGLPSDRFSAERTGGSVSTLTIQRTQQEDSAVYLCASSPREISNYGYTFGSGTRLTVV.

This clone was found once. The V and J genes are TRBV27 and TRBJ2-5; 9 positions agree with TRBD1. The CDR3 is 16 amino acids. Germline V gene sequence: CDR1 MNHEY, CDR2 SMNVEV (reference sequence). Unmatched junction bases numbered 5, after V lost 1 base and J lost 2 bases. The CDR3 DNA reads TGTGCCAGCAGTTTATTGGGACAGGGCGGACAAGAGACCCAGTACTTC. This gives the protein CASSLLGQGGQETQYF.

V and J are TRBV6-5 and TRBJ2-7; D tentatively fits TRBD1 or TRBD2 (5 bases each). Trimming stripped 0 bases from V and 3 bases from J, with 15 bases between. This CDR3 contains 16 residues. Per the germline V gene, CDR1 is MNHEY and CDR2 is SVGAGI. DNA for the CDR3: TGTGCCAGCAGTTACTCGAGTCCACAGGCGGGCTACGAGCAGTACTTC. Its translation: CASSYSSPQAGYEQYF.

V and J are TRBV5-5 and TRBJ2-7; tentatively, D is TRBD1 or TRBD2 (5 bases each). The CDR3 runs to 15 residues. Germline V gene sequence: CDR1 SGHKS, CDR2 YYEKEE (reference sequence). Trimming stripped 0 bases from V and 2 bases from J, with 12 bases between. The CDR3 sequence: CASSLAWQGAYEQYF. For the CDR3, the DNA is TGTGCCAGCAGCTTGGCTTGGCAGGGAGCCTACGAGCAGTACTTC.

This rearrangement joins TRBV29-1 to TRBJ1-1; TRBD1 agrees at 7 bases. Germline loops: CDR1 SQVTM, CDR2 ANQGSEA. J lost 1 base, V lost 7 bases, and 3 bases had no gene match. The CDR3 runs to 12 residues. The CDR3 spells CSAGGWNTEAFF. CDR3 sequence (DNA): TGCAGCGCAGGGGGTTGGAACACTGAAGCTTTCTTT. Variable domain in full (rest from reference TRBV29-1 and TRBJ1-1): SAVISQKPSRDICQRGTSLTIQCQVDSQVTMMFWYRQQPGQSLTLIATANQGSEATYESGFVIDKFPISRPNLTFSTLTVSNMSPEDSSIYLCSAGGWNTEAFFGQGTRLTVV.

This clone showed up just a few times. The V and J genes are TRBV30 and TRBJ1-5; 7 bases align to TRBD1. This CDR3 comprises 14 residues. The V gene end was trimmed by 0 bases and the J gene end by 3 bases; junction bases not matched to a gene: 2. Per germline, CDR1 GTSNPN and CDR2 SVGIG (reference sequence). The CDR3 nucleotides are TGTGCCTGGAGTGTAGGGACAGTCAATCAGCCCCAGCATTTT. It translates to CAWSVGTVNQPQHF.

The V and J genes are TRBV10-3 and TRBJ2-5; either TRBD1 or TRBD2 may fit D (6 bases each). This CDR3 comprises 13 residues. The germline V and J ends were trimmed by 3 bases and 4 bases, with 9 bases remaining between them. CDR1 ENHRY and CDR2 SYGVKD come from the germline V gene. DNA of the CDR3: TGTGCCATCAGTGAACCGGGGGCAGAGACCCAGTACTTC. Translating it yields CAISEPGAETQYF.

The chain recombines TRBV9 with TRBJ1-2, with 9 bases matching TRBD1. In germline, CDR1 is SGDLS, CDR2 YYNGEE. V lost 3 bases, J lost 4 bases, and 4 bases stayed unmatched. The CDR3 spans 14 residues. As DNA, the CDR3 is TGTGCCAGCAGCGCGGGGACAGGGCCCTATGGCTACACCTTC. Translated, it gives CASSAGTGPYGYTF.

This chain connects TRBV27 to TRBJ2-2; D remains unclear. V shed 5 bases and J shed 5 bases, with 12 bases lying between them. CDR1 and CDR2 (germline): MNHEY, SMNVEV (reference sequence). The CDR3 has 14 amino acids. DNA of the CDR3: TGTGCCAGCAGTGAGGACGGAACTACCGGGGAGCTGTTTTTT. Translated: CASSEDGTTGELFF.

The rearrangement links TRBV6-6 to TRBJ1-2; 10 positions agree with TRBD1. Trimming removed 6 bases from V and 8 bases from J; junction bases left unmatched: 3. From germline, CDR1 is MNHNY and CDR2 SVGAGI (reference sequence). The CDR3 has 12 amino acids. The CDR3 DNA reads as TGTGCCAGCAGGGAGACAGGGGGCGGCTACACCTTC. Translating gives CASRETGGGYTF.

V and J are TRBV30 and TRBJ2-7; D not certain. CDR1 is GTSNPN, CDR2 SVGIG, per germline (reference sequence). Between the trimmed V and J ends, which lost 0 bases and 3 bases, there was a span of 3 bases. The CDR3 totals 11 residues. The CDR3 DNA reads TGTGCCTGGAGTGTGGGCTACGAGCAGTACTTC. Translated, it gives CAWSVGYEQYF.

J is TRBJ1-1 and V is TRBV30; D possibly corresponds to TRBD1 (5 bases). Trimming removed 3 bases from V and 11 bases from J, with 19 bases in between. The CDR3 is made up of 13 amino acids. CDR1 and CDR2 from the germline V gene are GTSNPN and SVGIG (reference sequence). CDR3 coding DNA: TGTGCCTGGAGCTTAGTCAGGGCAGGAGGGGCTTTCTTT. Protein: CAWSLVRAGGAFF.

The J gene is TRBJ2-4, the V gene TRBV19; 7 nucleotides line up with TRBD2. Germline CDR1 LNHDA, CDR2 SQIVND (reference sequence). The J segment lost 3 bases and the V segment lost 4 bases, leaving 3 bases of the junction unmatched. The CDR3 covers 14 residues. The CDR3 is CASSSGSDKNIQYF. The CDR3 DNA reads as TGTGCCAGTAGTAGCGGGAGTGACAAAAACATTCAGTACTTC.

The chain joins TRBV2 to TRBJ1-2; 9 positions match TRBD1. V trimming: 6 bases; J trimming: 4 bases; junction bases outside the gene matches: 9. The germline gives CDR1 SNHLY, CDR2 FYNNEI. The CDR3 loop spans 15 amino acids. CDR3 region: CASRGQGSLGYGYTF. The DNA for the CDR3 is TGTGCCAGCAGGGGACAGGGTTCCCTCGGCTATGGCTACACCTTC.

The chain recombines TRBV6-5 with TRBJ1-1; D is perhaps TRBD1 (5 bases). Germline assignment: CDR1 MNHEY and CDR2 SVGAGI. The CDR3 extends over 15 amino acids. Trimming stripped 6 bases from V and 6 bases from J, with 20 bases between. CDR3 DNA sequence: TGTGCCAGCAGGAGGGACCCGGGAGGGTTTCCTGAAGCTTTCTTT. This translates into CASRRDPGGFPEAFF.

The CDR3 protein is CASSPRTGLQYF. CDR3 nucleotide sequence: TGTGCCAGCAGTCCTCGGACAGGGTTGCAGTATTTT. The V and J genes are TRBV27 and TRBJ2-3, with TRBD1 matching over 8 bases. The germline CDR1 and CDR2 sequences are MNHEY and SMNVEV (reference sequence). V lost 5 bases and J lost 11; bases outside the gene matches: 6. The CDR3 covers 12 residues.

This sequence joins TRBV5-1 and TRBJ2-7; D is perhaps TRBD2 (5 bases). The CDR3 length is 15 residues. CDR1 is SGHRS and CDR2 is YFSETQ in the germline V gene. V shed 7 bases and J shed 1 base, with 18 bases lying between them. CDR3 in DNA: TGCGCCAGCCGACCCGGACTCCGGAGGTCCTACGAGCAGTACTTC. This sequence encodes CASRPGLRRSYEQYF.

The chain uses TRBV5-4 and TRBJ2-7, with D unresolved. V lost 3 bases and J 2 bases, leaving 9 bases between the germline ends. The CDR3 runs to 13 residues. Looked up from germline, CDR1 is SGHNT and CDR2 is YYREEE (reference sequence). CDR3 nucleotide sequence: TGTGCCAGCAGCTCCGCTGGAACCTACGAGCAGTACTTC. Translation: CASSSAGTYEQYF.

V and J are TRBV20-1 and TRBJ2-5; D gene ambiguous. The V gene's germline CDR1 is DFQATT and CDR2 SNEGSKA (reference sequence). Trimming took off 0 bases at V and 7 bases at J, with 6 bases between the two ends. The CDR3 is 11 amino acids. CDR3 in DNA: TGCAGTGCTAGAGATCTGACGACCCAGTACTTC. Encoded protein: CSARDLTTQYF.

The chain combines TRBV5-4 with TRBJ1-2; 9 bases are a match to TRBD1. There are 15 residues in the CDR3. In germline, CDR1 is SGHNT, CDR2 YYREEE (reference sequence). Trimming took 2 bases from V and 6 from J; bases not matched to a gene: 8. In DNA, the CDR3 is TGTGCCAGCAGCTTTAAGTCCACAGGGGGCGATGGCTACACCTTC. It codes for CASSFKSTGGDGYTF.

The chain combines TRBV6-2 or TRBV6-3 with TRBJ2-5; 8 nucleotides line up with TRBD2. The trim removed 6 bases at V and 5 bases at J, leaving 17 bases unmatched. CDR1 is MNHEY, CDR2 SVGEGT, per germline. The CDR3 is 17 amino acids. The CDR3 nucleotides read TGTGCCAGCAGCTATGCCAAGGAGCGGGAGCTTCTGGAGACCCAGTACTTC. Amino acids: CASSYAKERELLETQYF.

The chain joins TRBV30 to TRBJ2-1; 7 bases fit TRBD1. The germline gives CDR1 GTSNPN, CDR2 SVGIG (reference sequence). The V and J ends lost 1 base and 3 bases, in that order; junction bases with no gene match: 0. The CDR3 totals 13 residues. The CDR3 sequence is CAWSGDSYNEQFF. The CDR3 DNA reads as TGTGCCTGGAGTGGGGACAGCTACAATGAGCAGTTCTTC. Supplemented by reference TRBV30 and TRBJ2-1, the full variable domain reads SQTIHQWPATLVQPVGSPLSLECTVEGTSNPNLYWYRQAAGRGLQLLFYSVGIGQISSEVPQNLSASRPQDRQFILSSKKLLLSDSGFYLCAWSGDSYNEQFFGPGTRLTVL.

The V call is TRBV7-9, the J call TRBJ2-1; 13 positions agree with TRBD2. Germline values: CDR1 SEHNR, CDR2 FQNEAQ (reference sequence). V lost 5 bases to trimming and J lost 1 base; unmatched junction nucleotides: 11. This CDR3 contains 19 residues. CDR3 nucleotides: TGTGCCAGCAGCCCCGGCGGACTAGCGGGAGCCCGGTCCTACAATGAGCAGTTCTTC. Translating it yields CASSPGGLAGARSYNEQFF.

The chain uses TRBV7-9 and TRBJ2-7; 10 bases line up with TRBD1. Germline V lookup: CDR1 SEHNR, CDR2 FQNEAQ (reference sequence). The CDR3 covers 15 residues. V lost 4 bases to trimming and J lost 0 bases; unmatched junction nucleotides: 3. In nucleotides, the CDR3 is TGTGCCAGCAGCTCGGGACAGGGGACCTCCTACGAGCAGTACTTC. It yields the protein CASSSGQGTSYEQYF.

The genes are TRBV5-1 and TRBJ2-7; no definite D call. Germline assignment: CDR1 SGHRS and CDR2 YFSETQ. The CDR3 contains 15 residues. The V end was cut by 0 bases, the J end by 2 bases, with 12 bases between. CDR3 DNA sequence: TGCGCCAGCAGCTTGGAGACGTTACTCCCCTACGAGCAGTACTTC. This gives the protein CASSLETLLPYEQYF. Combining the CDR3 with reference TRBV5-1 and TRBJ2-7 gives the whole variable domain KAGVTQTPRYLIKTRGQQVTLSCSPISGHRSVSWYQQTPGQGLQFLFEYFSETQRNKGNFPGRFSGRQFSNSRSEMNVSTLELGDSALYLCASSLETLLPYEQYFGPGTRLTVT.

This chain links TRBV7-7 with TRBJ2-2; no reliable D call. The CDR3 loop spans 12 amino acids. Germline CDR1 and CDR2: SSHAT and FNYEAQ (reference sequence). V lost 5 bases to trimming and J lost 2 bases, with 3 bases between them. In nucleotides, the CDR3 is TGTGCCAGCAGCAGTAACACCGGGGAGCTGTTTTTT. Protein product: CASSSNTGELFF.

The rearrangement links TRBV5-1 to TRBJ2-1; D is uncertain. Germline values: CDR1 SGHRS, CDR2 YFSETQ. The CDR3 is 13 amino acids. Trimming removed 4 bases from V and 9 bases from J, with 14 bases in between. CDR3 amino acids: CASSEGTRIEQFF. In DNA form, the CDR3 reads TGCGCCAGCAGCGAAGGAACGAGGATTGAGCAGTTCTTC.

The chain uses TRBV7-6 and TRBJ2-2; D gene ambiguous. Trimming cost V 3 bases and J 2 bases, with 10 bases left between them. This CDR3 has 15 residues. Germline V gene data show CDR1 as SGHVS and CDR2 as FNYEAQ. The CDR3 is CASSFSGDNTGELFF. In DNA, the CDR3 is TGTGCCAGCAGCTTTAGTGGCGACAACACCGGGGAGCTGTTTTTT.